This TCR beta chain comes out of a study of blood T cell repertoires in COVID-19. Study-wide context: The samples span acute and convalescent COVID-19 from the United States, Italy and Spain.

Only in-frame clones appear in the TCRdb table, and some are missing; sequencing was by immunoSEQ multiplex PCR. In the table there are about 190,000 clones, around nine tenths of which are singletons. V lost 5 bases and J 6 bases, leaving 11 bases between the germline ends. Germline lookup yields CDR1 KGHDR and CDR2 SFDVKD. The CDR3 spans 13 residues. The rearrangement links TRBV24-1 to TRBJ2-3; D is undetermined. This TCR derives from a woman aged 40 to 50 who had recovered from COVID-19. The sequencing input was peripheral blood. The CDR3 DNA sequence: TGTGCCACCAGTGCGGGTCCCCCCGATACGCAGTATTTT. Translation: CATSAGPPDTQYF.